A single sample gave rise to the 26 T cell receptor beta chains below, sequenced in a study of control samples from healthy donors and cancer patients. Repertoires were generated with immunoSEQ multiplex PCR, while TCRdb's copy carries only in-frame clones and drops some. The repertoire includes some 130,000 clones, about nine tenths of them detected once, and roughly 8.7% sits in the top ten. The sequencing input was blood. All receptors come from a woman aged 25 to 39 in good health.

The chain couples TRBV29-1 to TRBJ2-1; tentatively, D is TRBD1 (7 bases). This CDR3 has 12 residues. Trimming cost V 3 bases and J 10 bases, with 13 bases left between them. Looked up from germline, CDR1 is SQVTM and CDR2 is ANQGSEA. The DNA of the CDR3 is TGCAGCGTTGACAGGGGGGACCGGGAGCAGTTCTTC. It codes for CSVDRGDREQFF.

This chain connects TRBV3-1 (or the pseudogene TRBV3-2) to TRBJ1-5; D uncertain. The CDR3 has 14 residues. In germline, CDR1 is LGHDT, CDR2 YNNKEL (reference sequence). V dropped 2 bases and J dropped 0 bases, with 5 bases sitting between them. The CDR3 region has the DNA TGTGCCAGCAGCCAAACAAATAGCAATCAGCCCCAGCATTTT. Its protein product is CASSQTNSNQPQHF.

The V and J genes are TRBV7-3 and TRBJ1-1; D gene ambiguous. Germline V gene sequence: CDR1 SGHTA, CDR2 FQGTGA. The germline V and J ends were trimmed by 1 base and 3 bases, with 6 bases remaining between them. The CDR3 runs 13 residues. DNA for the CDR3: TGTGCCAGCAGCTTAATGAGGTACACTGAAGCTTTCTTT. It translates to CASSLMRYTEAFF.

This clone was observed once. The chain links TRBV5-1 to TRBJ2-5, with 8 bases aligning to TRBD1. Germline lookup yields CDR1 SGHRS and CDR2 YFSETQ. CDR3 length equals 14 residues. The trim removed 3 bases at V and 5 bases at J, leaving 6 bases unmatched. The CDR3 sequence: CASSYSGGEETQYF. The CDR3 region has the DNA TGCGCCAGCAGCTACTCAGGGGGCGAGGAGACCCAGTACTTC.

CDR3 coding DNA: TGTGCCAGCAGCACCTCCGGGACAGGGGCCTATGGCTACACCTTC. Translation: CASSTSGTGAYGYTF. V is TRBV7-9 and J is TRBJ1-2; TRBD1 matches 10 bases. CDR1 is SEHNR and CDR2 is FQNEAQ in the germline V gene (reference sequence). V lost 5 bases to trimming and J lost 4 bases; unmatched junction nucleotides: 7. This CDR3 region has 15 residues.

V is TRBV5-8 and J is TRBJ1-1; TRBD1 matches 7 bases. Germline CDR1 SGHTS, CDR2 YDEGEE. V shed 0 bases and J 8 bases; nucleotides not matched to a gene: 1. The CDR3 is 12 residues long. CDR3 residues: CASSLEDREAFF. The CDR3 DNA reads TGTGCCAGCAGCTTGGAGGACAGGGAAGCTTTCTTT.

The CDR3 DNA follows: TGTGCCAGTAGTACCCAATCCGCCACCGGGGAGCTGTTTTTT. This encodes CASSTQSATGELFF. The chain recombines TRBV19 with TRBJ2-2; D remains ambiguous. Germline loops: CDR1 LNHDA, CDR2 SQIVND (reference sequence). The CDR3 contains 14 residues. V was clipped by 4 bases and J by 4 bases, with 10 bases between them.

CDR3 protein: CASRPPQTNEKLFF. The CDR3 DNA is TGTGCCAGTAGACCCCCACAGACTAATGAAAAACTGTTTTTT. The chain couples TRBV19 to TRBJ1-4; no clear D. This CDR3 comprises 14 residues. From germline, CDR1 is LNHDA and CDR2 SQIVND (reference sequence). Trimming removed 6 bases at V and 2 bases at J, with 10 bases between.

The chain links TRBV6-5 to TRBJ2-2; possibly TRBD2 for D (6 bases). The CDR3 spans 15 residues. Trimming took 8 bases from V and 1 from J, leaving 14 bases between them. Germline V gene data show CDR1 as MNHEY and CDR2 as SVGAGI. CDR3 in DNA: TGTGCCAGCTATGGGAGGTCCAGGAACACCGGGGAGCTGTTTTTT. As protein: CASYGRSRNTGELFF.

This clone appeared a few times. V is TRBV5-1 and J is TRBJ2-5, with D possibly called TRBD1 or TRBD2 (6 bases each). CDR1 is SGHRS, CDR2 YFSETQ, per germline. The CDR3 totals 16 residues. V was shortened by 4 bases and J by 4 bases, with 20 bases between the two germline ends. This chain's CDR3 is CASSPGVGGGGETQYF. CDR3 bases: TGCGCCAGCAGCCCGGGGGTCGGGGGCGGAGGAGAGACCCAGTACTTC.

The chain recombines TRBV29-1 with TRBJ1-3; D gene ambiguous. The germline gives CDR1 SQVTM, CDR2 ANQGSEA. This CDR3 contains 14 residues. Trimming took off 4 bases at V and 1 base at J, with 11 bases between the two ends. CDR3 in DNA: TGCAGCGTTGTCCTGGGTGGTTCTGGAAACACCATATATTTT. It translates to CSVVLGGSGNTIYF. Full variable domain (remainder filled in from reference TRBV29-1 and TRBJ1-3): SAVISQKPSRDICQRGTSLTIQCQVDSQVTMMFWYRQQPGQSLTLIATANQGSEATYESGFVIDKFPISRPNLTFSTLTVSNMSPEDSSIYLCSVVLGGSGNTIYFGEGSWLTVV.

The chain carries TRBV10-3 and TRBJ1-2, with TRBD1 matching over 8 bases. This CDR3 spans 15 amino acids. Trimming cost V 0 bases and J 8 bases; bases outside gene matches: 8. Germline V lookup: CDR1 ENHRY, CDR2 SYGVKD. The CDR3 sequence is CAISESRQGTGGYTF. Written as DNA, the CDR3 is TGTGCCATCAGTGAGTCCAGACAGGGGACTGGAGGCTACACCTTC.

The rearrangement joins TRBV3-1 (or the pseudogene TRBV3-2) to TRBJ2-7; D uncertain. Germline V gene lookup returns CDR1 LGHDT and CDR2 YNNKEL (reference sequence). Trimming removed 0 bases from V and 2 bases from J, with 8 bases in between. This CDR3 region has 14 residues. The DNA for the CDR3 is TGTGCCAGCAGCCAAGAATACTACCCCTACGAGCAGTACTTC. This gives the protein CASSQEYYPYEQYF.

V is TRBV11-3 and J is TRBJ2-1; D might be TRBD1 (5 bases). The CDR3 runs 14 residues. Germline assignment: CDR1 SGHNT and CDR2 YENEEA. Deletions cut 1 base from V and 8 bases from J, with 12 bases between. CDR3 region: CASSLGKQVDEQFF. In DNA, the CDR3 is TGTGCCAGCAGCTTAGGTAAACAGGTTGATGAGCAGTTCTTC.

This clone was recorded a few times. The CDR3 is CASSPEGTTQETQYF. The CDR3 bases are TGCGCCAGCAGCCCGGAGGGGACTACACAAGAGACCCAGTACTTC. The V and J genes are TRBV5-1 and TRBJ2-5, with TRBD2 matching 7 bases. The CDR3 loop spans 15 amino acids. Trimming at V came to 4 bases and at J to 2 bases, leaving 8 bases not matched to a gene. Germline V gives CDR1 SGHRS, CDR2 YFSETQ.

The rearrangement uses TRBV9 and TRBJ2-1; D perhaps matches TRBD1 (5 bases). The CDR3 loop spans 13 amino acids. Germline CDR1 reads SGDLS; CDR2 reads YYNGEE. V was pared by 3 bases and J by 9 bases, with 13 bases between. The DNA for the CDR3 is TGTGCCAGCAGCGCCCCCAGGGAACCTGAGCAGTTCTTC. Its protein product is CASSAPREPEQFF.

The rearrangement links TRBV18 to TRBJ1-1; D is unclear. The germline CDR1 and CDR2 sequences are KGHSH and LQKENI. CDR3 length equals 12 residues. V lost 4 bases and J lost 6, with 9 bases in between. The DNA of the CDR3 is TGTGCCAGCTCACTCGAGTGGGCTGAAGCTTTCTTT. Its translation: CASSLEWAEAFF.

The rearrangement joins TRBV9 to TRBJ2-4; D is unresolved. The CDR3 has 14 amino acids. With 4 bases removed from V and 0 bases from J, the gap between germline ends came to 8 bases. Germline assignment: CDR1 SGDLS and CDR2 YYNGEE. CDR3 protein: CASSRQLAKNIQYF. CDR3 coding DNA: TGTGCCAGCAGCCGACAATTAGCCAAAAACATTCAGTACTTC.

The chain uses TRBV5-1 and TRBJ2-7, with TRBD1 matching over 7 bases. CDR3 length: 16 amino acids. Germline values: CDR1 SGHRS, CDR2 YFSETQ. Trimming removed 5 bases from V and 7 bases from J; junction bases left unmatched: 18. The CDR3 reads CASSGSGDRSIGEQYF. The CDR3 DNA is TGCGCCAGCAGTGGGAGTGGGGACAGAAGTATTGGGGAGCAGTACTTC.

This chain joins TRBV19 and TRBJ1-5; TRBD1 aligns across 8 bases. Germline V gene data show CDR1 as LNHDA and CDR2 as SQIVND (reference sequence). The CDR3 has 14 amino acids. Trimming at V came to 6 bases and at J to 8 bases, leaving 9 bases not matched to a gene. Here the CDR3 DNA reads TGTGCCAGTAGCCCCGGACAGGGATTGGAGCCCCAGCATTTT. Protein sequence: CASSPGQGLEPQHF.

This chain uses TRBV18 with TRBJ2-7, with no clear D. V lost 0 bases and J lost 5, with 8 bases in between. Looked up from germline, CDR1 is KGHSH and CDR2 is LQKENI. This CDR3 spans 13 amino acids. Here the CDR3 DNA reads TGTGCCAGCTCACCACCGCCCGGGCACGAGCAGTACTTC. Translation: CASSPPPGHEQYF.

A single count supports this clone. The chain carries TRBV28 and TRBJ1-2, with D possibly TRBD1 on 6 matching bases. Per the germline V gene, CDR1 is MDHEN and CDR2 is SYDVKM. V gave up 6 bases and J gave up 2 bases, with 7 bases separating them. This CDR3 contains 12 residues. The CDR3 DNA follows: TGTGCCAGCAGCAGGGGAAACTATGGCTACACCTTC. This gives the protein CASSRGNYGYTF.

The rearrangement joins TRBV9 to TRBJ2-3, with 12 positions matching TRBD2. CDR3 size: 18 residues. Germline CDR1 reads SGDLS; CDR2 reads YYNGEE. Germline trimming cut 0 bases from V and 2 bases from J; bases unmatched to any gene: 7. The CDR3 coding sequence is TGTGCCAGCAGCGTAGATCCTAGCGGGAGGGGATCCACAGATACGCAGTATTTT. Protein product: CASSVDPSGRGSTDTQYF.

The chain is built from TRBV7-9 and TRBJ2-2, with D perhaps TRBD2 (7 bases). The germline V gene has CDR1 SEHNR and CDR2 FQNEAQ (reference sequence). Trimming took 5 bases from V and 4 from J, leaving 14 bases between them. CDR3 size: 15 residues. The CDR3: CASSPEGGVTGELFF. As DNA, the CDR3 is TGTGCCAGCAGCCCGGAGGGGGGGGTCACCGGGGAGCTGTTTTTT.

Remarks on this clone: The junction departs from the called germline gene at one end, perhaps through a read error. The chain uses TRBV6-5 and TRBJ1-2; 12 positions match TRBD1. Germline CDR1 is MNHEY and CDR2 is SVGAGI. The CDR3 consists of 16 residues. The CDR3 DNA sequence: TGTGCCAGCTGTTACTCGGGACAGGGGGCGAAGGGGGGCTACACCTTC. Translating gives CASCYSGQGAKGGYTF.

The genes are TRBV6-1 and TRBJ1-1; D gene unclear. This CDR3 region has 15 residues. Germline CDR1 is MNHNS and CDR2 is SASEGT. Deletions cut 3 bases from V and 1 base from J, with 12 bases between. CDR3: CASSDWGERNTEAFF. In DNA form, the CDR3 reads TGTGCCAGCAGTGATTGGGGAGAGAGGAACACTGAAGCTTTCTTT.